This TCR beta chain derives from a study of T cells after yellow fever vaccination. Each CDR3 protein gets one entry after TCRdb re-called the 5' RACE reads with MiXCR. This table has 450,000 to 600,000 distinct CDR3 sequences, about 15% appearing once. The TCR originated in a man aged 18 to 29 who received the YFV17D yellow fever vaccine. The specimen was PBMCs, collected 5 days after the first yellow fever vaccination.

The CDR3 coding sequence is TGTGCCAGCAGCTTGGCTAGGAGTGTCAATGAGCAGTTCTTC. This gives the protein CASSLARSVNEQFF. This chain uses TRBV5-6 with TRBJ2-1, with D unresolved. V gave up 0 bases and J gave up 6 bases, with 10 bases separating them. The CDR3 consists of 14 residues. Germline CDR1 SGHDT, CDR2 YYEEEE.